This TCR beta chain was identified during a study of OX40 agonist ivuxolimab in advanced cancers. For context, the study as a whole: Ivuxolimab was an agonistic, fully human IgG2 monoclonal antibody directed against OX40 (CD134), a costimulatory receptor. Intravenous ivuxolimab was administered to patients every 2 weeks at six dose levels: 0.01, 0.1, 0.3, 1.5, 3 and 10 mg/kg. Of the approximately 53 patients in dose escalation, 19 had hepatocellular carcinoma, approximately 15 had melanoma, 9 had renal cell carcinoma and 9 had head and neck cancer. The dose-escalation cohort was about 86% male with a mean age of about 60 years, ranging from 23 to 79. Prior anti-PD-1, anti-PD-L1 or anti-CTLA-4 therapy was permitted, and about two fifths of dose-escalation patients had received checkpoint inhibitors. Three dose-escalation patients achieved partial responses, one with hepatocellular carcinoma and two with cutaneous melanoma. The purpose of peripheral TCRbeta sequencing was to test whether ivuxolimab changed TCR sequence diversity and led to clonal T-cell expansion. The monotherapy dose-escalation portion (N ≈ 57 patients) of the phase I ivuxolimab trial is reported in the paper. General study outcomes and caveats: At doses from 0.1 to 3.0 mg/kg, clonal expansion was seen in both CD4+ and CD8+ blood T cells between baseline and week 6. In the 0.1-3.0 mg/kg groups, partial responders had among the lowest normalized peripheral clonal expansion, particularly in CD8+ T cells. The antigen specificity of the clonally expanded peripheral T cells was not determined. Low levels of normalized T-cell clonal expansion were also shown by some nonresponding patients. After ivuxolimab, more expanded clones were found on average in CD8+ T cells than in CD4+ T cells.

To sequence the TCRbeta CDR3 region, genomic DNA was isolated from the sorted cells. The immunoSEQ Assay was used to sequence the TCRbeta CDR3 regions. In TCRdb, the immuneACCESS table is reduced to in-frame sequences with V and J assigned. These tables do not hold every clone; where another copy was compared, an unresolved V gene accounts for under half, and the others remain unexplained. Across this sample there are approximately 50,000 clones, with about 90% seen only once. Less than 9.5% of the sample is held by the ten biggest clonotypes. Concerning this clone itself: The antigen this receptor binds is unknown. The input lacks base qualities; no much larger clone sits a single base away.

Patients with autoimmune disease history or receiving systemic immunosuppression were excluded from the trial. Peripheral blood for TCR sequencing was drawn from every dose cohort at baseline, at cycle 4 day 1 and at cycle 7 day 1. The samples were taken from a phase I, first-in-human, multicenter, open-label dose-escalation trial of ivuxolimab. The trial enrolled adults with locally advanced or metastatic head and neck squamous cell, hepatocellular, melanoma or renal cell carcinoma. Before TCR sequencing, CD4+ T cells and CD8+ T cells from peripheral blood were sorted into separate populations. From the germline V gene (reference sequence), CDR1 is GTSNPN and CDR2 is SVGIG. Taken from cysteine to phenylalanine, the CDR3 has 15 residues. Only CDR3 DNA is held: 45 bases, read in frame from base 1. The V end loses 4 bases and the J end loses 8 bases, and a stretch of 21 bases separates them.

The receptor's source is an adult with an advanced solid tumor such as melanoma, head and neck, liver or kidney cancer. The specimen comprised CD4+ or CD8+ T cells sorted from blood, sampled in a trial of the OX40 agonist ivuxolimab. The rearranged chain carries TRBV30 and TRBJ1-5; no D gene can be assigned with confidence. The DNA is TGTGCCTGGACCCCCCCCAACGGGCGCCGGGAGCCCCAGCATTTT. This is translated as CAWTPPNGRREPQHF.